This T cell receptor (beta chain) was identified during a study of shared clonotypes between healthy human individuals. General study points: Rarefaction exposed incomplete sorted-subset sequencing despite large depth. Generation probabilities were higher for clonotypes shared across all four sorted-subset donors than for unshared ones.

With respect to this clone: The antigen is undetermined.

As processed by the authors: ImmunoSEQ gave junction-only sequences without quality scores, so filtering differed. Repertoires were generated with immunoSEQ multiplex PCR, while TCRdb's copy carries only in-frame clones and drops some. V and J calls and clone size are copied from that table; D and trimming were computed from the DNA. Counted here are some 360,000 clones, more than 60% occurring once; the ten biggest clones make up more than 9%. This CDR3 is built from 15 residues. The germline CDR1 and CDR2 sequences are SGHVS and FNYEAQ. V lost 2 bases and J lost 2; bases outside the gene matches: 2.

Sequenced: memory CD4+ T cells sorted from blood. This sample's subset: CD45RA-negative fraction. The chain carries TRBV7-6 and TRBJ2-1; 8 bases line up with TRBD2. The receptor was isolated from a young man in good health. The CDR3, as DNA: TGTGCCAGCAGCTTATCAGCGGGAGCCTACAATGAGCAGTTCTTC. Translation gives CASSLSAGAYNEQFF.